These 21 T cell receptor beta chains share one sample of origin, sequenced in a study of blood T cell repertoires in COVID-19. Assay used: immunoSEQ multiplex PCR; TCRdb lists only in-frame clones, some missing. The table has roughly 260,000 clones, approximately 87% seen once. Sequenced: peripheral blood. These receptors all stem from a woman aged 45-59 years with acute or convalescent COVID-19.

J is TRBJ1-5 and V is TRBV28, with D unresolved. The CDR3 has 14 amino acids. The V gene's germline CDR1 is MDHEN and CDR2 SYDVKM. Between the trimmed V and J ends, which lost 5 bases and 3 bases, there was a span of 11 bases. The chain's CDR3 is CASSEPRDNQPQHF. The CDR3 region has the DNA TGTGCCAGCAGTGAACCTCGGGACAATCAGCCCCAGCATTTT. Full variable domain (missing parts from reference TRBV28 and TRBJ1-5): DVKVTQSSRYLVKRTGEKVFLECVQDMDHENMFWYRQDPGLGLRLIYFSYDVKMKEKGDIPEGYSVSREKKERFSLILESASTNQTSMYLCASSEPRDNQPQHFGDGTRLSIL.

J is TRBJ1-1 and V is TRBV2; D ambiguous. The CDR3 loop spans 15 amino acids. The germline gives CDR1 SNHLY, CDR2 FYNNEI. V was trimmed by 8 bases and J by 0 bases, leaving 16 bases between them. The CDR3 region is CASVFRTGLNTEAFF. CDR3 sequence (DNA): TGTGCCAGCGTATTTAGAACGGGGTTGAACACTGAAGCTTTCTTT.

The chain is built from TRBV27 and TRBJ1-6, with D maybe TRBD1 (5 bases). From germline, CDR1 is MNHEY and CDR2 SMNVEV (reference sequence). V dropped 5 bases and J dropped 7 bases, with 9 bases sitting between them. There are 13 residues in the CDR3. DNA of the CDR3: TGTGCCAGCAGTGCAGGGTTGAATTCACCCCTCCACTTT. It codes for CASSAGLNSPLHF.

This clone was seen a handful of times. This chain uses TRBV5-8 with TRBJ2-7; 7 bases fit TRBD2. This CDR3 contains 18 residues. CDR1 and CDR2 (germline): SGHTS, YDEGEE. J gave up 0 bases and V 10 bases, and 22 bases lay outside the gene matches. This chain's CDR3 is CAGPPSLAEPNFSYEQYF. The CDR3 DNA reads TGTGCCGGCCCTCCATCCCTAGCGGAACCCAATTTCTCCTACGAGCAGTACTTC.

The chain combines TRBV20-1 with TRBJ2-7, with D maybe TRBD2 (6 bases). V gave up 6 bases and J gave up 6 bases, with 9 bases separating them. The germline V gene encodes CDR1 DFQATT and CDR2 SNEGSKA (reference sequence). CDR3 size: 10 residues. The CDR3 DNA reads TGCAGTGCCTCGGGAGCCGAGCAGTACTTC. This codes for CSASGAEQYF.

The rearrangement joins TRBV12-3 or TRBV12-4 to TRBJ1-5, with 7 positions matching TRBD1. CDR3 length: 13 residues. Germline trimming cut 7 bases from V and 5 bases from J; bases unmatched to any gene: 5. CDR3 in DNA: TGTGCCAGCAAAGGGGACAGCTATCAGCCCCAGCATTTT. Amino acids: CASKGDSYQPQHF.

This clone has only one observation. J is TRBJ1-6 and V is TRBV5-1; D unclear. The CDR3 extends over 14 amino acids. The germline gives CDR1 SGHRS, CDR2 YFSETQ. Trimming cost V 0 bases and J 4 bases, with 5 bases left between them. CDR3 nucleotides: TGCGCCAGCAGCTTGGGACTGTATAATTCACCCCTCCACTTT. Translated: CASSLGLYNSPLHF. Combining the CDR3 with reference TRBV5-1 and TRBJ1-6 gives the whole variable domain KAGVTQTPRYLIKTRGQQVTLSCSPISGHRSVSWYQQTPGQGLQFLFEYFSETQRNKGNFPGRFSGRQFSNSRSEMNVSTLELGDSALYLCASSLGLYNSPLHFGNGTRLTVT.

The CDR3 sequence: CASSSPGWEYGQFF. The CDR3 coding sequence is TGTGCCAGCAGTTCCCCGGGTTGGGAGTACGGGCAGTTCTTC. V gene TRBV6-5 combines with J gene TRBJ2-1, with D possibly being TRBD2 (5 bases). From germline, CDR1 is MNHEY and CDR2 SVGAGI. Trimming left V 4 bases short and J 12 bases short, with 19 bases between. The CDR3 length is 14 residues.

The chain carries TRBV28 and TRBJ2-3; 12 positions match TRBD2. V lost 5 bases to trimming and J lost 2 bases; unmatched junction nucleotides: 8. Per germline, CDR1 MDHEN and CDR2 SYDVKM. There are 17 residues in the CDR3. CDR3 amino acids: CASSTIGLAGFTDTQYF. CDR3 coding DNA: TGTGCCAGCAGTACCATCGGACTAGCGGGGTTCACAGATACGCAGTATTTT.

The rearrangement uses TRBV10-3 and TRBJ1-5; perhaps TRBD1 as D (6 bases). Trimming left V 4 bases short and J 1 base short, with 11 bases between. Germline-derived CDR1 and CDR2 are ENHRY and SYGVKD. The CDR3 runs to 15 residues. DNA of the CDR3: TGTGCCATCAGTGCAGGACAGTTCAGCAATCAGCCCCAGCATTTT. This translates into CAISAGQFSNQPQHF.

The chain links TRBV24-1 to TRBJ2-1, with a weak D call TRBD1 (6 bases). This CDR3 spans 19 amino acids. Germline V gene sequence: CDR1 KGHDR, CDR2 SFDVKD. V dropped 6 bases and J dropped 0 bases, with 23 bases sitting between them. The CDR3 DNA sequence: TGTGCCACCAGTATGCCCAGTGGAGACAGGTTAAACTCCTACAATGAGCAGTTCTTC. This gives the protein CATSMPSGDRLNSYNEQFF.

This rearrangement joins TRBV6-1 to TRBJ2-3, with TRBD2 matching over 9 bases. V shed 3 bases and J 3 bases; nucleotides not matched to a gene: 10. Per the germline V gene, CDR1 is MNHNS and CDR2 is SASEGT. The CDR3 loop spans 17 amino acids. This chain's CDR3 is CASSEGRAGGVTDTQYF. CDR3 bases: TGTGCCAGCAGTGAGGGGCGAGCGGGAGGTGTGACAGATACGCAGTATTTT.

The J gene is TRBJ1-2, the V gene TRBV9; maybe TRBD1 (5 bases). Germline CDR1 reads SGDLS; CDR2 reads YYNGEE. The ends were cut back, 3 bases at V and 2 bases at J, with 8 bases in the middle. The CDR3 extends over 13 amino acids. In DNA, the CDR3 is TGTGCCAGCAGCGCCAGACAGAACTATGGCTACACCTTC. This encodes CASSARQNYGYTF.

The rearrangement links TRBV4-1 to TRBJ2-3, with 10 positions matching TRBD2. Germline trimming cut 6 bases from V and 7 bases from J; bases unmatched to any gene: 13. The CDR3 totals 16 residues. Germline loops: CDR1 MGHRA, CDR2 YSYEKL. DNA for the CDR3: TGCGCCAGCAGTCTCAGCGGGAGGGGATTGGATCATACGCAGTATTTT. Its translation: CASSLSGRGLDHTQYF.

The chain links TRBV30 to TRBJ2-7; 7 nucleotides agree with TRBD1. Germline V CDR1 and CDR2: GTSNPN, SVGIG (reference sequence). This CDR3 comprises 13 residues. V lost 1 base and J lost 6; bases outside the gene matches: 6. CDR3 loop: CAWSERGLPEQYF. In nucleotides, the CDR3 is TGTGCCTGGAGTGAGAGGGGGCTTCCCGAGCAGTACTTC.

The rearrangement uses TRBV7-9 and TRBJ2-1; 12 bases align to TRBD1. J gave up 7 bases and V 5 bases, and 9 bases lay outside the gene matches. Germline V lookup: CDR1 SEHNR, CDR2 FQNEAQ (reference sequence). This CDR3 comprises 16 residues. The CDR3 nucleotides are TGTGCCAGCAGCAAGAAACCGGGACAGGGGGCGAATGAGCAGTTCTTC. Translating it yields CASSKKPGQGANEQFF.

This sequence joins TRBV11-3 and TRBJ2-5; TRBD2 is a possible D gene (5 bases). Germline V gene data show CDR1 as SGHNT and CDR2 as YENEEA. Trimming took 1 base from V and 4 from J, leaving 10 bases between them. The CDR3 consists of 14 residues. The DNA of the CDR3 is TGTGCCAGCAGCTTAGGTGGGAGCTCAGAGACCCAGTACTTC. This gives the protein CASSLGGSSETQYF.

The genes are TRBV5-5 and TRBJ1-1; TRBD1 matches 9 bases. Germline V lookup: CDR1 SGHKS, CDR2 YYEKEE (reference sequence). CDR3 length: 15 residues. Trimming cost V 2 bases and J 1 base; bases outside gene matches: 3. Here the CDR3 DNA reads TGTGCCAGCAGCTTACAGGGGGCCGGGAACACTGAAGCTTTCTTT. This encodes CASSLQGAGNTEAFF.

The CDR3 region has the DNA TGCAGCGTTGAGGGACTAGCGGGAGGAGAGGGGGAGCTGTTTTTT. Its translation is CSVEGLAGGEGELFF. The chain is built from TRBV29-1 and TRBJ2-2; 15 bases align to TRBD2. The CDR3 has 15 residues. Germline V gene data show CDR1 as SQVTM and CDR2 as ANQGSEA. Trimming took 3 bases from V and 8 from J; bases not matched to a gene: 4.

The chain employs TRBV27 and TRBJ2-5; D remains ambiguous. The V gene lost 6 bases and the J gene lost 2 bases, with 13 bases spanning the gap. The CDR3 extends over 14 amino acids. The V gene's germline CDR1 is MNHEY and CDR2 SMNVEV (reference sequence). The CDR3 sequence: CASSSTSVQETQYF. In DNA, the CDR3 is TGTGCCAGCAGCTCCACCTCGGTTCAAGAGACCCAGTACTTC.

The CDR3 DNA reads TGTGCCAGCAGTTTACCCCCTTCTGGGGCCAACGTCCTGACTTTC. This encodes CASSLPPSGANVLTF. The V and J genes are TRBV28 and TRBJ2-6; D not resolved. Per the germline V gene, CDR1 is MDHEN and CDR2 is SYDVKM. V was clipped by 2 bases and J by 1 base, with 6 bases between them. The CDR3 has 15 residues.